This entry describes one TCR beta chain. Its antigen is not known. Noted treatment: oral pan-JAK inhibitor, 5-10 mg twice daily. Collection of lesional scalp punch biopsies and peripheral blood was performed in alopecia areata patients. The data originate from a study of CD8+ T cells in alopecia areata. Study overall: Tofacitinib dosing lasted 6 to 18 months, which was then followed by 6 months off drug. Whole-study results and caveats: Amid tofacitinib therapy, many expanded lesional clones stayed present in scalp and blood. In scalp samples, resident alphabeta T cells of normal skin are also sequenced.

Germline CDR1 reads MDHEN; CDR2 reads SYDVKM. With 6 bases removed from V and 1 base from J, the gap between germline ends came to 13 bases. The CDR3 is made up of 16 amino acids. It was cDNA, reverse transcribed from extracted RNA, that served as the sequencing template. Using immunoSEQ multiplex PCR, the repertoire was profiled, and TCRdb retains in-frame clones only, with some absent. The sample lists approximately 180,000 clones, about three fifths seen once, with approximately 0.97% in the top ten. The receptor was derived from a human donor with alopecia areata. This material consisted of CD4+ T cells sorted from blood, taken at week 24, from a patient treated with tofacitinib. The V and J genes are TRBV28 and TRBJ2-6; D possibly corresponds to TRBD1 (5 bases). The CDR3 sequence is CASSPPGSSGANVLTF. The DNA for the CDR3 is TGTGCCAGCAGCCCCCCAGGGTCTTCTGGGGCCAACGTCCTGACTTTC. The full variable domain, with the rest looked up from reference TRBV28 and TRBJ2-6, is DVKVTQSSRYLVKRTGEKVFLECVQDMDHENMFWYRQDPGLGLRLIYFSYDVKMKEKGDIPEGYSVSREKKERFSLILESASTNQTSMYLCASSPPGSSGANVLTFGAGSRLTVL.